The TCR beta chain under discussion was sequenced for a study of control samples from healthy donors and cancer patients. The CDR3 has 15 amino acids. Trimming shortened V by 6 bases and J by 0 bases, and 14 bases separated the two germline ends. CDR1 is MNHEY and CDR2 is SMNVEV in the germline V gene (reference sequence). The repertoire was sequenced with immunoSEQ multiplex PCR; TCRdb's copy has only in-frame clones and lacks some. This sample has just over 150,000 clones, with around 90% found just once. The rearrangement links TRBV27 to TRBJ2-5; perhaps TRBD1 as D (6 bases). This sequence originates from a man aged 25 to 45 in good health. Source material: blood. For the CDR3, the DNA is TGTGCCAGCAGGGACCGGGACACTAACCAAGAGACCCAGTACTTC. Protein: CASRDRDTNQETQYF.